A single sample gave rise to the 10 T cell receptor beta chains below, sequenced in a study of T cell responses to AZD1222 COVID-19 vaccine. TCRdb's copy holds only in-frame clones and misses some; the assay was immunoSEQ multiplex PCR. The sample contains around 120,000 clones, roughly nine tenths of which appear only once. The sample was peripheral blood, taken on day 0 of AZD1222 vaccination. These TCRs come from an adult in good health.

The chain combines TRBV5-1 with TRBJ2-5; D is unclear. The CDR3 is 12 residues long. Germline CDR1 reads SGHRS; CDR2 reads YFSETQ. Trimming shortened V by 2 bases and J by 3 bases, and 5 bases separated the two germline ends. The CDR3: CASSLPEETQYF. CDR3 nucleotides: TGCGCCAGCAGCTTACCGGAAGAGACCCAGTACTTC.

The rearrangement uses TRBV5-4 and TRBJ1-5, with D maybe TRBD1 (6 bases). Trimming removed 4 bases from V and 4 bases from J, with 12 bases in between. The CDR3 is 14 amino acids. Per the germline V gene, CDR1 is SGHNT and CDR2 is YYREEE (reference sequence). CDR3 bases: TGTGCCAGCAGCGCACAGGGCATAAATCAGCCCCAGCATTTT. Translating it yields CASSAQGINQPQHF.

The rearrangement joins TRBV7-2 to TRBJ1-2; no firm D call. Trimming cost V 2 bases and J 5 bases, with 18 bases left between them. The CDR3 spans 16 residues. Germline CDR1 and CDR2: SGHTA and FQGNSA. The CDR3 bases are TGTGCCAGCAGCTTAAACGGTCCGAATCCCGAATATGGCTACACCTTC. This gives the protein CASSLNGPNPEYGYTF.

The V gene is TRBV6-5, the J gene TRBJ1-5; D not resolved. Germline CDR1 MNHEY, CDR2 SVGAGI. V was clipped by 4 bases and J by 1 base, with 5 bases between them. The CDR3 runs to 13 residues. The CDR3 DNA sequence: TGTGCCAGCAGTTTTAGGAGCAATCAGCCCCAGCATTTT. This codes for CASSFRSNQPQHF.

The V gene is TRBV7-2, the J gene TRBJ2-1, with 8 bases lining up with TRBD2. The CDR3 spans 20 residues. Trimming took 0 bases from V and 1 from J; bases not matched to a gene: 14. Germline V gives CDR1 SGHTA, CDR2 FQGNSA. CDR3 sequence reads: CASSLAHPSPSGSSYNEQFF. CDR3 coding DNA: TGTGCCAGCAGCTTAGCCCACCCCTCCCCTAGCGGGTCATCCTACAATGAGCAGTTCTTC.

The chain is built from TRBV7-2 and TRBJ2-2; 8 bases agree with TRBD1. J lost 2 bases, V lost 5 bases, and 7 bases had no gene match. CDR1 is SGHTA, CDR2 FQGNSA, per germline. CDR3 length: 16 residues. As DNA, the CDR3 is TGTGCCAGCAGCCCACCCGGGACAGGCAACACCGGGGAGCTGTTTTTT. Protein: CASSPPGTGNTGELFF.

The chain carries TRBV4-3 and TRBJ2-3; 7 bases agree with TRBD2. The CDR3 consists of 17 residues. V shed 0 bases and J 4 bases; nucleotides not matched to a gene: 10. The germline gives CDR1 LGHNA, CDR2 YSLEER. CDR3 DNA sequence: TGCGCCAGCAGCCAAGAGGGGGTGGGAGGGACCCCAGATACGCAGTATTTT. Protein sequence: CASSQEGVGGTPDTQYF.

The J gene is TRBJ1-1, the V gene TRBV4-1; unclear D gene. This CDR3 spans 15 amino acids. Looked up from germline, CDR1 is MGHRA and CDR2 is YSYEKL. Trimming pared 1 base from V and 0 bases from J, leaving 9 bases between. CDR3 in amino acids: CASSQGGGLNTEAFF. Here the CDR3 DNA reads TGCGCCAGCAGCCAAGGAGGAGGACTGAACACTGAAGCTTTCTTT.

The chain uses TRBV5-1 and TRBJ1-1; D ambiguous. From germline, CDR1 is SGHRS and CDR2 YFSETQ. V was clipped by 6 bases and J by 1 base, with 7 bases between them. The CDR3 totals 12 residues. CDR3 sequence: CASNSSNTEAFF. The DNA for the CDR3 is TGCGCCAGCAACTCATCGAACACTGAAGCTTTCTTT.

This clone was seen a single time. V is TRBV7-9 and J is TRBJ2-5; 7 bases are shared with TRBD1. Germline assignment: CDR1 SEHNR and CDR2 FQNEAQ (reference sequence). The CDR3 has 14 amino acids. The V segment lost 4 bases and the J segment 7 bases; nucleotides outside the gene matches: 9. The CDR3 DNA reads TGTGCCAGCAGCTGGACAGGTCTCTTTGGGACCCAGTACTTC. Translating gives CASSWTGLFGTQYF.